This TCR beta chain stems from a study of CD8+ T cells in alopecia areata. The ends lost 2 bases at V and 6 bases at J; junction bases unmatched: 17. CDR3 length: 18 residues. Germline CDR1 MNHEY, CDR2 SMNVEV (reference sequence). Following RNA extraction, reverse transcription yielded cDNA that acted as the sequencing template. Produced via immunoSEQ multiplex PCR; TCRdb's table is partial and in-frame only. The sample has 130,000 to 150,000 clones, 45% to 60% seen once. The sample in question was CD4+ T cells sorted from blood, obtained at week 0. The chain combines TRBV27 with TRBJ1-1, with 8 bases lining up with TRBD1. The origin of this receptor is a human donor with alopecia areata. The chain's CDR3 is CASSLQPNLDRAGAEAFF. The CDR3 coding sequence is TGTGCCAGCAGTTTACAGCCAAACTTGGACAGGGCGGGGGCTGAAGCTTTCTTT.